The present entry profiles one T cell receptor (beta chain) with its context. Antigen unknown. V gave up 5 bases and J gave up 6 bases; unmatched junction bases: 6. The V gene's germline CDR1 is MNHEY and CDR2 SVGAGI. CDR3 length equals 13 residues. This sample is part of a study of cytomegalovirus exposure and HLA in healthy donors. General study points: The study found most TCR sequences rare, yet found some public TCRs in many donors. Per a prior analysis, the majority of TCR beta V segments were productive roughly 90% or roughly 30% of the time.

In the PCR, 60 Vbeta and 13 Jbeta primers were used. Generated by immunoSEQ multiplex PCR, the TCRdb table keeps only in-frame clones and is missing some. This sample has under 60,000 clones, with around 77% found just once. This receptor was obtained from a middle-aged woman in good health and CMV-seropositive. J is TRBJ1-1 and V is TRBV6-5; 7 bases line up with TRBD1. The sample consisted of PBMCs. CDR3 DNA: TGTGCCAGCAGTCGACAGGGCAGGGCTGAAGCTTTCTTT. This codes for CASSRQGRAEAFF.